Below are 6 T cell receptor beta chains sequenced from a single sample in a study of shared clonotypes between healthy human individuals. Data came from immunoSEQ multiplex PCR; TCRdb stores just in-frame clones and leaves some out. The sample gives about 710,000 clones, approximately 72% of which show up once; around 1.7% is in the top ten. The specimen was memory CD4+ T cells sorted from blood. As for subset: CD45RA-negative fraction. The receptors were sampled from a woman aged 25 to 39 in good health.

V gene TRBV18 combines with J gene TRBJ2-7, with D possibly TRBD1 on 5 matching bases. Germline V CDR1 and CDR2: KGHSH, LQKENI. The CDR3 runs 17 residues. V was pared by 4 bases and J by 0 bases, with 19 bases between. The CDR3 nucleotides read TGTGCCAGCTCACTCTTCAGCTTACAGGATAGCTCCTACGAGCAGTACTTC. Translated: CASSLFSLQDSSYEQYF.

A remark on this clone: A clone one base away is much larger, so this may be a read error. The sample carries other DNA sequences with the same CDR3. V gene TRBV5-1 combines with J gene TRBJ2-6; 8 positions agree with TRBD1. The CDR3 has 17 residues. V shed 4 bases, J shed 0 bases, and the junction held 6 bases outside the gene matches. Germline V gene data show CDR1 as SGHRS and CDR2 as YFSETQ. In DNA, the CDR3 is TGCGCCAGCAGCCCCGGGACAGGAGTCTCTGGGGCCAACGTCCTGACTTTC. Its translation is CASSPGTGVSGANVLTF.

V is TRBV6-5 and J is TRBJ2-7; D perhaps matches TRBD2 (7 bases). Between the trimmed V and J ends, which lost 11 bases and 1 base, there was a span of 21 bases. Germline V CDR1 and CDR2: MNHEY, SVGAGI. This CDR3 comprises 15 residues. The DNA of the CDR3 is TGTGCCTCCCAAGTCCGGGGGGCGGTTTCCTACGAGCAGTACTTC. This translates into CASQVRGAVSYEQYF.

In this sample, this clone turned up once. The chain couples TRBV7-8 to TRBJ2-2; D is uncertain. Germline CDR1 SGHVS, CDR2 FQNEAQ. The V gene lost 5 bases and the J gene lost 8 bases, with 9 bases spanning the gap. This CDR3 is built from 12 residues. The CDR3 nucleotides are TGTGCCAGCAGCCCGATGAGGGGGGAGCTGTTTTTT. Its protein product is CASSPMRGELFF.

The chain has TRBV5-1 and TRBJ1-1, with 12 bases identical to TRBD1. The CDR3 spans 17 residues. Germline-derived CDR1 and CDR2 are SGHRS and YFSETQ. The trim removed 3 bases at V and 0 bases at J, leaving 6 bases unmatched. The CDR3 nucleotides read TGCGCCAGCAGCTATTACCGGGACAGGGGGCTGAACACTGAAGCTTTCTTT. Translation: CASSYYRDRGLNTEAFF.

For this clone: Other DNA sequences in this specimen translate into the identical CDR3. The chain uses TRBV5-1 and TRBJ2-2; the match to TRBD2 covers 7 bases. CDR3 length: 13 residues. In germline, CDR1 is SGHRS, CDR2 YFSETQ. V trimming: 1 base; J trimming: 6 bases; junction bases outside the gene matches: 0. CDR3 in amino acids: CASSLREAGELFF. CDR3 bases: TGCGCCAGCAGCTTGCGGGAGGCCGGGGAGCTGTTTTTT.